This T cell receptor beta chain was retrieved from a study of cytomegalovirus exposure and HLA in healthy donors. Study-wide results and limits: A later analysis showed that HLA-associated TCR beta chains had undergone more clonal expansion than equally common others.

Worth noting for this clone: The antigen is not known.

The V segment lost 5 bases and the J segment 7 bases; nucleotides outside the gene matches: 7. The CDR3 covers 14 residues. Germline lookup yields CDR1 SGHAT and CDR2 FQNNGV. It was with 60 Vbeta and 13 Jbeta primers that the PCR ran. Assay: immunoSEQ multiplex PCR; the TCRdb copy retains only in-frame clones and omits some. The sample yields around 140,000 clones, 70% to 85% seen once. The receptor's source is a male donor in good health and CMV-seropositive. V usage is TRBV11-2 and J usage is TRBJ2-7, with 11 bases fitting TRBD1. The sequenced sample consisted of PBMCs. CDR3 residues: CASSLYGTGGEQYF. The CDR3 DNA sequence: TGTGCCAGCAGCCTCTACGGGACAGGGGGTGAGCAGTACTTC.